Following are 9 T cell receptor beta chains from one sample sequenced in a study of technical replicates of blood from a handful of donors. TCRdb's copy holds only in-frame clones and misses some; the assay was immunoSEQ multiplex PCR. The table shows about 75,000 clones, with 91% occurring only once. The sequenced sample consisted of T cells isolated from PBMCs. The source is a human donor in good health. Some clones in this sample may be carry-over from other donors' samples.

This clone was recorded a few times. J is TRBJ2-7 and V is TRBV25-1; a weak D match, TRBD2 (5 bases). The CDR3 is 17 residues long. Germline lookup yields CDR1 MGHDK and CDR2 SYGVNS. V gave up 4 bases and J gave up 3 bases, with 22 bases separating them. This CDR3 reads CASSGIALARGFYEQYF. Here the CDR3 DNA reads TGTGCCAGCAGTGGAATCGCGTTAGCGCGAGGATTCTACGAGCAGTACTTC.

The V gene is TRBV11-2, the J gene TRBJ2-7; D uncertain. CDR1 is SGHAT, CDR2 FQNNGV, per germline. The CDR3 has 13 residues. V lost 1 base, J lost 4 bases, and 8 bases lay in between. CDR3 amino acids: CASSLAPEYEQYF. The CDR3 nucleotides read TGTGCCAGCAGCTTAGCCCCCGAGTACGAGCAGTACTTC.

The rearrangement joins TRBV10-3 to TRBJ1-1; the D gene is possibly TRBD1 (6 bases). Germline V lookup: CDR1 ENHRY, CDR2 SYGVKD. The germline V and J ends were trimmed by 2 bases and 11 bases, with 21 bases remaining between them. The CDR3 loop spans 15 amino acids. The CDR3 sequence is CAISEENRAPPWAFF. The CDR3 coding sequence is TGTGCCATCAGTGAGGAGAACAGGGCCCCTCCCTGGGCTTTCTTT.

The chain combines TRBV19 with TRBJ2-5; D is unclear. V dropped 3 bases and J dropped 5 bases, with 10 bases sitting between them. CDR3 size: 13 residues. CDR1 LNHDA and CDR2 SQIVND come from the germline V gene (reference sequence). The CDR3 bases are TGTGCCAGTAGTATGACGTCGGGTGAGACCCAGTACTTC. Its translation is CASSMTSGETQYF.

CDR3: CASSILPPYQPQHF. In DNA, the CDR3 is TGTGCCAGTAGTATCCTTCCCCCCTATCAGCCCCAGCATTTT. The rearrangement links TRBV19 to TRBJ1-5, with unresolved D. Germline assignment: CDR1 LNHDA and CDR2 SQIVND (reference sequence). CDR3 size: 14 residues. V dropped 3 bases and J dropped 5 bases, with 11 bases sitting between them.

This chain connects TRBV6-5 to TRBJ2-1, with TRBD2 matching over 7 bases. Losses at the gene ends were 0 bases for V and 8 bases for J; bases not matched to a gene: 4. The CDR3 runs 14 residues. Germline V gives CDR1 MNHEY, CDR2 SVGAGI. The chain's CDR3 is CASSYSVGGYEQFF. CDR3 DNA: TGTGCCAGCAGTTACTCGGTCGGGGGGTATGAGCAGTTCTTC.

This chain joins TRBV11-3 and TRBJ2-7, with D unresolved. Germline V gene data show CDR1 as SGHNT and CDR2 as YENEEA. The CDR3 loop spans 11 amino acids. Trimming cost V 1 base and J 5 bases, with 3 bases left between them. CDR3 residues: CASSLADEQYF. CDR3 DNA: TGTGCCAGCAGCTTAGCGGACGAGCAGTACTTC.

The J gene is TRBJ1-2, the V gene TRBV29-1; tentatively, D is TRBD1 (5 bases). The length of the CDR3 is 13 residues. With 2 bases removed from V and 6 bases from J, the gap between germline ends came to 13 bases. CDR1 and CDR2 from the germline V gene are SQVTM and ANQGSEA. CDR3 loop: CSVERRSGDGYTF. The CDR3 DNA follows: TGCAGCGTTGAACGGAGATCGGGGGATGGCTACACCTTC.

A remark on this clone: Other DNA variants within this sample encode the same CDR3. The CDR3 DNA is TGCGCCAGCAGCTTGGGAGGTCCGGAGACCCAGTACTTC. Translating it yields CASSLGGPETQYF. The chain joins TRBV5-1 to TRBJ2-5; D gene unclear. CDR3 length: 13 residues. Germline CDR1 SGHRS, CDR2 YFSETQ. V was trimmed by 0 bases and J by 5 bases, leaving 8 bases between them.